Included here is one TCR beta chain sequence, with context. This sample is part of a study of blood T cells in healthy people across ages. A second 7 to 11 cycle PCR used barcoded and J-beta primers. TCRdb redid the calling of the 5' RACE reads with MiXCR, one entry per CDR3 protein. The table lists 850,000 to 1,300,000 distinct CDR3 sequences, 45% of them singletons. The CDR3 has 17 residues. Trimming stripped 0 bases from V and 2 bases from J, with 16 bases between. Germline V gives CDR1 DFQATT, CDR2 SNEGSKA (reference sequence). What was sequenced was blood. The source of this sequence is a woman aged 60-75 years in good health. The genes are TRBV20-1 and TRBJ2-2; D possibly corresponds to TRBD2 (6 bases). In nucleotides, the CDR3 is TGCAGTGCTAGAGATTATTTTGGGACTTCCAACACCGGGGAGCTGTTTTTT. Its translation: CSARDYFGTSNTGELFF.